This TCR beta chain is from a study of blood T cell repertoires in COVID-19. The wider study: Collection of acute and convalescent COVID-19 samples took place in the United States, Italy and Spain. Nucleic acid was either cDNA or gDNA, and it came from T cells, B-cell-depleted T cells, or PBMCs.

The V and J ends lost 1 base and 1 base respectively, with 20 bases between them. Germline CDR1 reads LNHNV; CDR2 reads YYDKDF (reference sequence). CDR3 length equals 20 residues. In the original analysis: Estimated nucleated cell counts came from reference gene primer amplification. This table comes from immunoSEQ multiplex PCR, and its TCRdb copy is limited to in-frame clones, with some not included. D and trimming were read from the DNA, whereas the V and J calls and clone size are those reported in that table. The profile shows around 64,000 clones, around 90% of them singletons. What was sequenced was peripheral blood. The TCR sequence derives from an elderly woman with acute or convalescent COVID-19. V is TRBV15 and J is TRBJ1-6, with D possibly TRBD1 on 6 matching bases. CDR3 DNA: TGTGCCACCAGCAGAGTTGGCTTAGGGGGGGTCGGTTCCTATAATTCACCCCTCCACTTT. Amino acid sequence: CATSRVGLGGVGSYNSPLHF.